The 11 T cell receptor beta chains reported below all come from one sample, sequenced in a study of T cell changes during pregnancy in multiple sclerosis. Sequenced by immunoSEQ multiplex PCR; TCRdb stores in-frame clones only, minus some. The data show more than 65,000 clones, with 85% to 95% seen just once and over 0.8% held by the top ten. The sample in question was peripheral blood, obtained in the first trimester of pregnancy. These receptor sequences come from a female donor with multiple sclerosis, enrolled in a pregnancy study.

This clone was picked up one time. The chain carries TRBV5-1 and TRBJ1-1, with 7 positions matching TRBD1. CDR1 is SGHRS and CDR2 is YFSETQ in the germline V gene. Trimming took 4 bases from V and 1 from J; bases not matched to a gene: 4. The CDR3 length is 14 residues. The CDR3 coding sequence is TGCGCCAGCAGCCCCGGGACAGCGAACACTGAAGCTTTCTTT. Translated: CASSPGTANTEAFF.

The chain joins TRBV5-1 to TRBJ2-1, with 9 bases lining up with TRBD2. V lost 2 bases, J lost 8 bases, and 11 bases stayed unmatched. Germline CDR1 SGHRS, CDR2 YFSETQ. The CDR3 length is 16 residues. CDR3 DNA sequence: TGCGCCAGCAGCTTACCCACCGGGACTAGCAGGGATGAGCAGTTCTTC. Protein product: CASSLPTGTSRDEQFF.

The chain links TRBV5-1 to TRBJ2-3, with D maybe TRBD1 (7 bases). CDR1 is SGHRS, CDR2 YFSETQ, per germline. The CDR3 extends over 15 amino acids. V lost 3 bases to trimming and J lost 0 bases, with 11 bases between them. The CDR3 region is CASSSAGQSTDTQYF. The CDR3 coding sequence is TGCGCCAGCAGCTCCGCGGGACAGAGCACAGATACGCAGTATTTT.

This clone was counted once. This rearrangement joins TRBV7-2 to TRBJ1-2; D possibly corresponds to TRBD1 (6 bases). The V gene's germline CDR1 is SGHTA and CDR2 FQGNSA. The CDR3 has 13 amino acids. Trimming stripped 3 bases from V and 3 bases from J, with 8 bases between. This CDR3 reads CASSFNRDYGYTF. The CDR3 bases are TGTGCCAGCAGCTTTAACAGGGACTATGGCTACACCTTC.

The rearrangement uses TRBV27 and TRBJ2-1, with TRBD2 matching over 7 bases. CDR3 length: 15 amino acids. The junction had 11 bases not matched to a gene; V was cut back by 5 bases and J by 7 bases. The germline V gene encodes CDR1 MNHEY and CDR2 SMNVEV (reference sequence). CDR3 DNA: TGTGCCAGCAGTAGTCAGTCGGGGGGAAAAAATGAGCAGTTCTTC. Translating it yields CASSSQSGGKNEQFF.

J is TRBJ1-2 and V is TRBV29-1, with 9 bases fitting TRBD1. The junction had 7 bases not matched to a gene; V was cut back by 6 bases and J by 8 bases. The V gene's germline CDR1 is SQVTM and CDR2 ANQGSEA. The CDR3 extends over 12 amino acids. CDR3 region: CSVFGQGSGYTF. For the CDR3, the DNA is TGCAGCGTCTTTGGACAGGGGAGCGGCTACACCTTC.

The chain is built from TRBV11-3 and TRBJ2-1; D unclear. Germline CDR1 is SGHNT and CDR2 is YENEEA. The CDR3 is 13 amino acids. Between the trimmed V and J ends, which lost 0 bases and 3 bases, there was a span of 3 bases. The CDR3 DNA reads TGTGCCAGCAGCTTAGACAGCTACAATGAGCAGTTCTTC. It encodes CASSLDSYNEQFF.

The J gene is TRBJ1-3, the V gene TRBV10-3; TRBD1 agrees at 9 bases. The germline gives CDR1 ENHRY, CDR2 SYGVKD. V lost 7 bases, J lost 0 bases, and 7 bases stayed unmatched. CDR3 length equals 16 residues. CDR3 protein: CAIKTDRGSSGNTIYF. In DNA form, the CDR3 reads TGTGCCATCAAAACCGACAGGGGGAGCTCTGGAAACACCATATATTTT.

The chain recombines TRBV6-1 with TRBJ2-7; tentative D call: TRBD2 (5 bases). Trimming shortened V by 6 bases and J by 6 bases, and 12 bases separated the two germline ends. Germline CDR1 reads MNHNS; CDR2 reads SASEGT. The CDR3 spans 12 residues. This CDR3 reads CASRVEGGEQYF. CDR3 bases: TGTGCCAGCAGGGTCGAGGGCGGCGAGCAGTACTTC.

The chain has TRBV19 and TRBJ1-1; D gene uncertain. Trimming cost V 3 bases and J 0 bases, with 11 bases left between them. There are 15 residues in the CDR3. The germline V gene encodes CDR1 LNHDA and CDR2 SQIVND (reference sequence). CDR3 amino acids: CASSIGGTMNTEAFF. The CDR3 coding sequence is TGTGCCAGTAGTATCGGCGGAACAATGAACACTGAAGCTTTCTTT.

The chain recombines TRBV5-1 with TRBJ2-5; the match to TRBD2 covers 10 bases. TRBJ2-7 matches the DNA end more closely, so the J call is doubtful. Germline V gene lookup returns CDR1 SGHRS and CDR2 YFSETQ. The CDR3 sequence is 13 residues long. The CDR3 DNA is TGCGCCAGCAGCTCAGCGGGAGGGTACGAGCAGTACTTC. It yields the protein CASSSAGGYEQYF.